Presented here are 20 T cell receptor beta chains from one specimen sequenced in a study of T cell responses to AZD1222 COVID-19 vaccine. Produced via immunoSEQ multiplex PCR; TCRdb's table is partial and in-frame only. The profile covers 100,000 to 150,000 clones, with more than 70% appearing a single time and approximately 3.4% taken by the ten largest. The sequencing here drew on peripheral blood, taken 28 days after the second AZD1222 dose. All receptors derive from an adult who received the AZD1222 COVID-19 vaccine.

This chain connects TRBV28 to TRBJ2-7; 8 bases are shared with TRBD2. The CDR3 is made up of 16 amino acids. Germline lookup yields CDR1 MDHEN and CDR2 SYDVKM. V was clipped by 6 bases and J by 4 bases; unmatched bases: 14. CDR3: CASSGRVTSALYEQYF. The DNA of the CDR3 is TGTGCCAGCAGCGGGAGGGTGACTAGCGCTCTTTACGAGCAGTACTTC.

The chain couples TRBV13 to TRBJ2-2; no firm D call. Germline V gene lookup returns CDR1 PRHDT and CDR2 FYEKMQ (reference sequence). V dropped 1 base and J dropped 2 bases, with 8 bases sitting between them. This CDR3 comprises 15 residues. The CDR3 DNA is TGTGCCAGCAGCTTAGAACCCAGAAACACCGGGGAGCTGTTTTTT. Its translation is CASSLEPRNTGELFF.

V is TRBV24-1 and J is TRBJ2-7, with 7 bases matching TRBD1. V dropped 0 bases and J dropped 0; count of bases not matched to a gene: 4. The length of the CDR3 is 16 residues. CDR1 and CDR2 (germline): KGHDR, SFDVKD. The CDR3 sequence: CATSDLRDSYSYEQYF. The CDR3 DNA reads TGTGCCACCAGTGATTTGAGGGACAGTTACTCCTACGAGCAGTACTTC.

As to this clone: At one boundary the junction diverges from the germline segment, which might be a read error. CDR3: CASSLAGVSATGELFF. The CDR3 bases are TGTGCTAGCAGCTTAGCCGGGGTTTCGGCCACCGGGGAGCTGTTTTTT. The J gene is TRBJ2-2, the V gene TRBV7-7, with D tentatively TRBD2 (5 bases). The CDR3 is 16 amino acids. Germline V gives CDR1 SSHAT, CDR2 FNYEAQ (reference sequence).

This chain uses TRBV28 with TRBJ1-2; 7 bases match TRBD1. Germline CDR1 MDHEN, CDR2 SYDVKM. With V trimmed by 3 bases and J by 4 bases, 11 bases remained unmatched. This CDR3 region has 16 residues. The CDR3 nucleotides are TGTGCCAGCAGTTTGGATCAGAAGGGACAGTCCTATGGCTACACCTTC. Protein: CASSLDQKGQSYGYTF.

The J gene is TRBJ2-7, the V gene TRBV30; 8 nucleotides agree with TRBD2. CDR3 length: 13 residues. From germline, CDR1 is GTSNPN and CDR2 SVGIG (reference sequence). V shed 2 bases, J shed 3 bases, and the junction held 3 bases outside the gene matches. CDR3 bases: TGTGCCTGGAGTCCGGGGGGGAGCTACGAGCAGTACTTC. As protein: CAWSPGGSYEQYF.

This clone was counted a single time. The rearrangement links TRBV12-3 or TRBV12-4 to TRBJ1-2, with TRBD1 matching over 9 bases. The CDR3 extends over 13 amino acids. Trimming took 6 bases from V and 6 from J; bases not matched to a gene: 5. The CDR3: CASSHRGQDGYTF. CDR3 DNA: TGTGCCAGCAGCCACAGGGGGCAGGATGGCTACACCTTC.

The chain recombines TRBV28 with TRBJ2-7; 10 nucleotides line up with TRBD2. The assigned J gene may be wrong: the sequence end matches TRBJ2-1 better. Germline lookup yields CDR1 MDHEN and CDR2 SYDVKM. The CDR3 runs to 16 residues. The CDR3 here is CASRTSGARSYNEQFF. The CDR3 DNA reads as TGTGCCAGCAGAACTAGCGGGGCGCGTTCCTACAATGAGCAGTTCTTC.

The genes are TRBV15 and TRBJ1-5; D is possibly TRBD1 (6 bases). The CDR3 length is 15 residues. Trimming took off 8 bases at V and 0 bases at J, with 14 bases between the two ends. CDR1 is LNHNV, CDR2 YYDKDF, per germline (reference sequence). Here the CDR3 DNA reads TGTGCCACCGCTGACAGGAAGAATAGCAATCAGCCCCAGCATTTT. Translation gives CATADRKNSNQPQHF.

The chain combines TRBV29-1 with TRBJ2-2; perhaps D is TRBD1 or TRBD2 (5 bases each). Trimming stripped 5 bases from V and 6 bases from J, with 13 bases between. Germline-derived CDR1 and CDR2 are SQVTM and ANQGSEA. This CDR3 comprises 13 residues. The chain's CDR3 is CSVSGFSAGELFF. The CDR3 nucleotides are TGCAGCGTTTCAGGGTTTAGCGCCGGGGAGCTGTTTTTT.

This clone was seen only once. The genes are TRBV4-2 and TRBJ1-5; 7 nucleotides agree with TRBD1. Germline V gene sequence: CDR1 LGHNA, CDR2 YNFKEQ. V lost 3 bases, J lost 1 base, and 3 bases stayed unmatched. This CDR3 is built from 15 residues. The CDR3: CASSHGGQSNQPQHF. CDR3 DNA sequence: TGTGCCAGCAGCCACGGGGGACAGAGCAATCAGCCCCAGCATTTT.

The sample holds one count of this clone. The J gene is TRBJ2-1, the V gene TRBV25-1; the D call may be TRBD1 or TRBD2 (5 bases each). V lost 7 bases and J lost 2, with 21 bases in between. The CDR3 covers 17 residues. Germline V gene lookup returns CDR1 MGHDK and CDR2 SYGVNS. The CDR3 here is CASTPPGGRGAYNEQFF. DNA of the CDR3: TGTGCCAGCACCCCCCCTGGGGGAAGGGGTGCCTACAATGAGCAGTTCTTC. The full variable domain, rest sourced from reference TRBV25-1 and TRBJ2-1, is EADIYQTPRYLVIGTGKKITLECSQTMGHDKMYWYQQDPGMELHLIHYSYGVNSTEKGDLSSESTVSRIRTEHFPLTLESARPSHTSQYLCASTPPGGRGAYNEQFFGPGTRLTVL.

J is TRBJ1-1 and V is TRBV15, with TRBD1 identical over 8 bases. After removal of 0 bases from V and 3 bases from J, the junction contained 9 bases not matched to a gene. CDR1 and CDR2 (germline): LNHNV, YYDKDF (reference sequence). The CDR3 length is 17 residues. The chain's CDR3 is CATSRDLSTGGYTEAFF. In nucleotides, the CDR3 is TGTGCCACCAGCAGAGATCTTTCCACAGGGGGGTACACTGAAGCTTTCTTT.

V usage is TRBV9 and J usage is TRBJ2-5, with 10 bases fitting TRBD2. This CDR3 contains 15 residues. CDR1 is SGDLS and CDR2 is YYNGEE in the germline V gene. The ends lost 2 bases at V and 5 bases at J; junction bases unmatched: 6. Here the CDR3 DNA reads TGTGCCAGCAGCGTCTCTAGCGGGAGACTGGAGACCCAGTACTTC. Its translation: CASSVSSGRLETQYF. Combining the CDR3 with reference TRBV9 and TRBJ2-5 gives the whole variable domain DSGVTQTPKHLITATGQRVTLRCSPRSGDLSVYWYQQSLDQGLQFLIQYYNGEERAKGNILERFSAQQFPDLHSELNLSSLELGDSALYFCASSVSSGRLETQYFGPGTRLLVL.

The genes are TRBV28 and TRBJ2-1; 8 bases fit TRBD2. This CDR3 comprises 15 residues. The V gene's germline CDR1 is MDHEN and CDR2 SYDVKM. Trimming removed 3 bases from V and 3 bases from J; junction bases left unmatched: 4. The CDR3 region has the DNA TGTGCCAGCAGTTTGAGCGGGAGCGGCTACAATGAGCAGTTCTTC. Translating it yields CASSLSGSGYNEQFF.

V and J are TRBV6-5 and TRBJ1-2; D is unclear. Germline values: CDR1 MNHEY, CDR2 SVGAGI. The CDR3 has 13 residues. V was trimmed by 10 bases and J by 4 bases, leaving 16 bases between them. The CDR3 loop is CATSHLRGYGYTF. The CDR3 nucleotides are TGTGCCACTTCCCACCTCCGAGGCTATGGCTACACCTTC.

This chain links TRBV13 with TRBJ1-6; 8 nucleotides match TRBD1. Germline V gives CDR1 PRHDT, CDR2 FYEKMQ (reference sequence). V was pared by 2 bases and J by 6 bases, with 6 bases of the junction left unmatched. The CDR3 is 16 amino acids. Written as DNA, the CDR3 is TGTGCCAGCAGCTTAAAGACAGGGGTTCGTAATTCACCCCTCCACTTT. Amino acid sequence: CASSLKTGVRNSPLHF. The complete variable domain, with remaining parts taken from reference TRBV13 and TRBJ1-6, reads AAGVIQSPRHLIKEKRETATLKCYPIPRHDTVYWYQQGPGQDPQFLISFYEKMQSDKGSIPDRFSAQQFSDYHSELNMSSLELGDSALYFCASSLKTGVRNSPLHFGNGTRLTVT.

The V call is TRBV5-6, the J call TRBJ2-1, with 9 nucleotides matching TRBD1. With V trimmed by 7 bases and J by 6 bases, 14 bases remained unmatched. Germline V CDR1 and CDR2: SGHDT, YYEEEE. The CDR3 sequence is 16 residues long. The CDR3 DNA reads as TGTGCCAGCCACTTACTAGGACAGGGGATCCCCAATGAGCAGTTCTTC. Translation: CASHLLGQGIPNEQFF.

The chain is built from TRBV7-2 and TRBJ1-3, with D uncertain. CDR1 is SGHTA, CDR2 FQGNSA, per germline. V was cut by 6 bases and J by 0 bases, with 3 bases left in between. The CDR3 length is 12 residues. CDR3 DNA sequence: TGTGCCAGCAGGGCCTCTGGAAACACCATATATTTT. Its protein product is CASRASGNTIYF.

This chain uses TRBV7-3 with TRBJ2-1; D gene ambiguous. CDR3 length: 15 residues. With 5 bases removed from V and 0 bases from J, the gap between germline ends came to 11 bases. Germline V gene sequence: CDR1 SGHTA, CDR2 FQGTGA. CDR3 amino acids: CASSPQGGSYNEQFF. CDR3 sequence (DNA): TGTGCCAGCAGCCCCCAAGGTGGCTCCTACAATGAGCAGTTCTTC.